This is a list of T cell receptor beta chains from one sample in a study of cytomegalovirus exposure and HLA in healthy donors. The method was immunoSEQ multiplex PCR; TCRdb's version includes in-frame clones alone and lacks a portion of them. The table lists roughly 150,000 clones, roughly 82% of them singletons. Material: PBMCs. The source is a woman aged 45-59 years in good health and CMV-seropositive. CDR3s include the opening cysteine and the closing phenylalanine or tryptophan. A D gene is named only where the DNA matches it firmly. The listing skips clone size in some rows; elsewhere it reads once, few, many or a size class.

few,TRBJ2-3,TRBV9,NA,CASSPLTASTDTQYF,TGTGCCAGCAGCCCACTTACAGCTAGCACAGATACGCAGTATTTT
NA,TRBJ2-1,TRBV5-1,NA,CASSMGGGSSYNEQFF,TGCGCCAGCAGTATGGGCGGGGGCAGCTCCTACAATGAGCAGTTCTTC
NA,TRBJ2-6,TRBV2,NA,CASSEVSSGANVLTF,TGTGCCAGCAGTGAAGTCAGCTCTGGGGCCAACGTCCTGACTTTC
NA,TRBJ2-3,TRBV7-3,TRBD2,CASSSGGNTDTQYF,TGTGCCAGCAGCTCGGGGGGGAACACAGATACGCAGTATTTT
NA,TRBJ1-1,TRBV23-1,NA,CASSQYQGNTEAFF,TGCGCCAGCAGTCAATATCAGGGGAACACTGAAGCTTTCTTT
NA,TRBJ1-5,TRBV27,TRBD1,CASSLQGASNQPQHF,TGTGCCAGCAGTTTACAGGGGGCCAGCAATCAGCCCCAGCATTTT
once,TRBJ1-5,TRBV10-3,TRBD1,CAPRTPGQGPLCNQPQHF,TGTGCCCCAAGAACCCCGGGACAGGGCCCGCTTTGCAATCAGCCCCAGCATTTT
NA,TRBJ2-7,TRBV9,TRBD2,CASSAGITGGDEQYF,TGTGCCAGCAGCGCAGGAATTACGGGGGGAGACGAGCAGTACTTC
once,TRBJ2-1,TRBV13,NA,CASSSRAGQPGNNEQFF,TGTGCCAGCAGCTCCCGGGCTGGACAGCCGGGTAACAATGAGCAGTTCTTC
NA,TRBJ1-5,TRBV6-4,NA,CASSEGGQPQHF,TGTGCCAGCAGTGAAGGGGGACAGCCCCAGCATTTT
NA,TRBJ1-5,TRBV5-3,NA,CARSCRDPVGQPQHF,TGTGCCAGAAGCTGCCGGGATCCGGTAGGCCAGCCCCAGCATTTT
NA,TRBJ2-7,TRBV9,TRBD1,CASSPLGQPYEQYF,TGTGCCAGCAGCCCACTGGGACAGCCCTACGAGCAGTACTTC
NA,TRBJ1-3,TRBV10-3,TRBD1,CAISDTGVAGNTIYF,TGTGCCATCAGTGACACAGGGGTCGCTGGAAACACCATATATTTT
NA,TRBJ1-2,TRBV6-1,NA,CASRVGTNYGYTF,TGTGCCAGCAGGGTGGGGACAAACTATGGCTACACCTTC
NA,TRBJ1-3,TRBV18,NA,CASSPEIVVAGNTIYF,TGTGCCAGCTCACCTGAAATTGTGGTAGCTGGAAACACCATATATTTT
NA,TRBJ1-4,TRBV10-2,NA,CASSESRFGSDEKLFF,TGCGCCAGCAGTGAGTCGCGCTTCGGGTCCGATGAAAAACTGTTTTTT